The clone carrying this TCR beta chain has a single count. From germline, CDR1 is DFQATT and CDR2 SNEGSKA (reference sequence). The CDR3 contains 14 residues. This record belongs to a study of identical twins. MiXCR, run by TCRdb on the 5' RACE reads, gives a single entry per CDR3 protein. The table has roughly 1.6 million distinct CDR3 sequences, about 32% seen once. V gene TRBV20-1 combines with J gene TRBJ1-4; D might be TRBD1 (5 bases). This TCR was recovered from a newborn girl in good health. The sample consisted of cord blood. The chain's CDR3 is CRDSMGRINEKLFF. DNA for the CDR3: TGCAGGGATTCTATGGGACGGATTAATGAAAAACTGTTTTTT.